One sample yielded the 30 T cell receptor beta chains listed below, sequenced in a study of CD8 T cells in Susac syndrome. Reverse transcription used about 0.45 to 1 ug RNA and random hexamers. TCRdb analysed the immunoSEQ multiplex PCR reads with MiXCR anew, one entry per CDR3 protein. This sample carries about 64,000 distinct CDR3 sequences, approximately 94% of them seen once, and the ten largest clones take less than 0.65%. The sequencing input was CD8+ T cells from PBMCs. The receptors come from a human donor with multiple sclerosis.

The V gene is TRBV9, the J gene TRBJ1-1; D gene unclear. The V end lost 5 bases, the J end lost 10 bases, and 12 bases lay between the germline ends. Germline V CDR1 and CDR2: SGDLS, YYNGEE. This CDR3 is 11 amino acids long. CDR3 sequence reads: CASSDGTAAFF. The CDR3 DNA sequence: TGTGCCAGCAGTGACGGTACGGCAGCTTTCTTT.

This chain joins TRBV20-1 and TRBJ2-7; TRBD2 agrees at 7 bases. The junction had 6 bases not matched to a gene; V was cut back by 0 bases and J by 4 bases. The CDR3 is 14 amino acids. Looked up from germline, CDR1 is DFQATT and CDR2 is SNEGSKA (reference sequence). The CDR3 loop is CSARDWDGGYEQYF. The DNA for the CDR3 is TGCAGTGCTAGAGATTGGGACGGGGGGTACGAGCAGTACTTC.

The chain is built from TRBV2 and TRBJ2-3; 7 bases are a match to TRBD2. The CDR3 is 15 amino acids. V trimming: 3 bases; J trimming: 4 bases; junction bases outside the gene matches: 7. Germline CDR1 reads SNHLY; CDR2 reads FYNNEI. The CDR3 DNA follows: TGTGCCAGCAGTGACGGCGCGGGAGAGGCAGATACGCAGTATTTT. Residues: CASSDGAGEADTQYF.

The rearrangement uses TRBV15 and TRBJ2-7; 10 nucleotides agree with TRBD1. Germline CDR1 and CDR2: LNHNV and YYDKDF (reference sequence). The ends lost 1 base at V and 6 bases at J; junction bases unmatched: 3. This CDR3 is 14 amino acids long. CDR3 sequence (DNA): TGTGCCACCAGCAGAGTGGGACAGGGGTTCGAGCAGTACTTC. Amino acid sequence: CATSRVGQGFEQYF.

The CDR3 here is CASSLYRGRKDNEQFF. CDR3 sequence (DNA): TGTGCCAGCAGCTTATATAGGGGGCGTAAAGACAATGAGCAGTTCTTC. V and J are TRBV7-3 and TRBJ2-1, with 7 bases matching TRBD1. V dropped 2 bases and J dropped 5; count of bases not matched to a gene: 9. Per germline, CDR1 SGHTA and CDR2 FQGTGA. CDR3 length equals 16 residues.

The chain carries TRBV23-1 and TRBJ2-1; D is perhaps TRBD1 or TRBD2 (6 bases each). TRBV23-1 is an ORF for which the function is uncertain. The CDR3 has 16 amino acids. V dropped 3 bases and J dropped 4 bases, with 16 bases sitting between them. The CDR3 DNA is TGCGCCAGCAGTCACCCTACCGGGGGCTATTACAATGAGCAGTTCTTC. As protein: CASSHPTGGYYNEQFF.

The V and J genes are TRBV7-9 and TRBJ2-7, with 8 nucleotides matching TRBD2. The CDR3 totals 14 residues. Germline V gene sequence: CDR1 SEHNR, CDR2 FQNEAQ (reference sequence). The V and J ends lost 5 bases and 4 bases, in that order; junction bases with no gene match: 7. The CDR3 region has the DNA TGTGCCAGCAGCCCTCCGGGAGGGGCTTACGAGCAGTACTTC. Encoded protein: CASSPPGGAYEQYF.

This clonotype has only one observation. CDR3 residues: CASSGGIVSELFF. The CDR3, as DNA: TGTGCCAGCAGTGGAGGGATAGTGAGCGAGCTGTTTTTT. The chain has TRBV25-1 and TRBJ2-2; a possible D gene is TRBD2 (5 bases). Germline CDR1 MGHDK, CDR2 SYGVNS. There are 13 residues in the CDR3. V gave up 4 bases and J gave up 11 bases, with 14 bases separating them.

The chain uses TRBV9 and TRBJ1-1; D gene unclear. The germline CDR1 and CDR2 sequences are SGDLS and YYNGEE. Trimming took off 0 bases at V and 7 bases at J, with 4 bases between the two ends. The CDR3 sequence is 11 residues long. The CDR3 loop is CASSVGNEAFF. The CDR3 DNA reads TGTGCCAGCAGCGTAGGGAATGAAGCTTTCTTT.

This chain uses TRBV7-9 with TRBJ2-5, with unresolved D. CDR1 is SEHNR and CDR2 is FQNEAQ in the germline V gene (reference sequence). The CDR3 has 15 amino acids. The V end lost 0 bases, the J end lost 0 bases, and 8 bases lay between the germline ends. The DNA for the CDR3 is TGTGCCAGCAGCTTAGCGCCTGTCAACCAAGAGACCCAGTACTTC. It specifies CASSLAPVNQETQYF.

The chain recombines TRBV28 with TRBJ2-7; D is possibly TRBD2 (6 bases). This CDR3 has 13 amino acids. With 5 bases removed from V and 4 bases from J, the gap between germline ends came to 12 bases. Germline CDR1 MDHEN, CDR2 SYDVKM. In DNA form, the CDR3 reads TGTGCCAGCAGTCCCATTAGCGGATACGAGCAGTACTTC. Encoded protein: CASSPISGYEQYF.

The rearrangement uses TRBV28 and TRBJ2-7; TRBD1 agrees at 8 bases. This CDR3 contains 16 residues. CDR1 is MDHEN, CDR2 SYDVKM, per germline. The junction had 13 bases not matched to a gene; V was cut back by 5 bases and J by 4 bases. CDR3 nucleotides: TGTGCCAGCAGTCCCCCAGCCGGGACAGGTTGGTACGAGCAGTACTTC. Protein product: CASSPPAGTGWYEQYF. Based on the CDR3 plus reference TRBV28 and TRBJ2-7, the full variable domain is DVKVTQSSRYLVKRTGEKVFLECVQDMDHENMFWYRQDPGLGLRLIYFSYDVKMKEKGDIPEGYSVSREKKERFSLILESASTNQTSMYLCASSPPAGTGWYEQYFGPGTRLTVT.

The genes are TRBV20-1 and TRBJ2-5, with D perhaps matching TRBD1 (6 bases). V was cut by 6 bases and J by 5 bases, with 19 bases left in between. The germline V gene encodes CDR1 DFQATT and CDR2 SNEGSKA (reference sequence). The CDR3 sequence is 14 residues long. The CDR3 DNA follows: TGCAGTGCCCAGACACAGGGTATTTTGGAGACCCAGTACTTC. Amino acid sequence: CSAQTQGILETQYF.

This chain connects TRBV20-1 to TRBJ2-7; 13 bases align to TRBD2. V was pared by 0 bases and J by 6 bases, with 5 bases of the junction left unmatched. Germline CDR1 is DFQATT and CDR2 is SNEGSKA (reference sequence). The CDR3 is 15 residues long. For the CDR3, the DNA is TGCAGTGCTAGAGAGACTAGCGGGGGGCTCCTCGAGCAGTACTTC. Its protein is CSARETSGGLLEQYF.

The chain recombines TRBV20-1 with TRBJ1-1; D uncertain. The CDR3 totals 9 residues. Looked up from germline, CDR1 is DFQATT and CDR2 is SNEGSKA (reference sequence). V was cut by 6 bases and J by 7 bases, with 6 bases left in between. For the CDR3, the DNA is TGCAGTGCACCGAATGAAGCTTTCTTT. It translates to CSAPNEAFF.

The chain employs TRBV11-2 and TRBJ2-1, with 9 nucleotides matching TRBD2. The germline gives CDR1 SGHAT, CDR2 FQNNGV. The CDR3 is made up of 16 amino acids. With V trimmed by 5 bases and J by 4 bases, 9 bases remained unmatched. Written as DNA, the CDR3 is TGTGCCAGCAGCGCCCTTAGCGGGAGTTATTACAATGAGCAGTTCTTC. Its protein product is CASSALSGSYYNEQFF. The full variable domain, completed using reference TRBV11-2 and TRBJ2-1, is EAGVAQSPRYKIIEKRQSVAFWCNPISGHATLYWYQQILGQGPKLLIQFQNNGVVDDSQLPKDRFSAERLKGVDSTLKIQPAKLEDSAVYLCASSALSGSYYNEQFFGPGTRLTVL.

The chain joins TRBV29-1 to TRBJ1-3; TRBD1 might be the D (5 bases). CDR1 and CDR2 from the germline V gene are SQVTM and ANQGSEA. The ends were cut back, 6 bases at V and 0 bases at J, with 12 bases in the middle. CDR3 length: 14 amino acids. Here the CDR3 DNA reads TGCAGCGTCACTGCAGGGTTCTCTGGAAACACCATATATTTT. Translation: CSVTAGFSGNTIYF.

The rearrangement links TRBV29-1 to TRBJ2-2; no definite D call. The CDR3 has 13 residues. Germline V gene sequence: CDR1 SQVTM, CDR2 ANQGSEA. Trimming shortened V by 4 bases and J by 3 bases, and 9 bases separated the two germline ends. CDR3 sequence: CSVVQDDTGELFF. The CDR3 bases are TGCAGCGTTGTCCAGGATGACACCGGGGAGCTGTTTTTT.

The chain has TRBV12-3 or TRBV12-4 and TRBJ1-1; D is ambiguous. The CDR3 is made up of 12 amino acids. Trimming removed 3 bases at V and 2 bases at J, with 4 bases between. CDR3 in amino acids: CASSFSNTEAFF. The CDR3, as DNA: TGTGCCAGCAGTTTTTCTAACACTGAAGCTTTCTTT.

This clonotype was recorded only once. This chain joins TRBV10-2 and TRBJ2-3, with 7 nucleotides matching TRBD2. The length of the CDR3 is 17 residues. CDR1 is WSHSY, CDR2 SAAADI, per germline. Trimming took 6 bases from V and 2 from J; bases not matched to a gene: 14. CDR3 in DNA: TGCGCCAGCAGGGATACTAGCGTAATGAGCCCCACAGATACGCAGTATTTT. Amino acid sequence: CASRDTSVMSPTDTQYF.

This CDR3 is CAWSMPSYEQYF. The CDR3 DNA reads TGTGCCTGGAGTATGCCATCCTACGAGCAGTACTTC. The chain recombines TRBV30 with TRBJ2-7, with D uncertain. The CDR3 is made up of 12 amino acids. V lost 2 bases to trimming and J lost 1 base, with 6 bases between them. In germline, CDR1 is GTSNPN, CDR2 SVGIG (reference sequence).

The V gene is TRBV6-5, the J gene TRBJ2-5; D is unresolved. The CDR3 spans 13 residues. From germline, CDR1 is MNHEY and CDR2 SVGAGI. The V gene lost 0 bases and the J gene lost 2 bases, with 4 bases spanning the gap. CDR3 DNA: TGTGCCAGCAGTTACTCAGGGCAAGAGACCCAGTACTTC. It translates to CASSYSGQETQYF.

This clonotype was found once. The J gene is TRBJ1-1, the V gene TRBV24-1, with 7 bases that match TRBD1. The CDR3 spans 14 residues. The V segment lost 4 bases and the J segment 3 bases; nucleotides outside the gene matches: 4. Germline V gives CDR1 KGHDR, CDR2 SFDVKD. CDR3 sequence: CATSDTGTDTEAFF. The CDR3 nucleotides are TGTGCCACCAGTGACACGGGGACAGACACTGAAGCTTTCTTT.

V and J are TRBV6-5 and TRBJ2-5; TRBD2 matches at 9 bases. Trimming took 4 bases from V and 4 from J; bases not matched to a gene: 10. The CDR3 is made up of 16 amino acids. Germline values: CDR1 MNHEY, CDR2 SVGAGI. The CDR3 sequence is CASSSGTSSAAETQYF. The CDR3 region has the DNA TGTGCCAGCAGTTCCGGGACTAGCTCGGCGGCAGAGACCCAGTACTTC.

The CDR3 nucleotides read TGTGCCAGCAGGCCGACAGGGGATATCTACGAGCAGTACTTC. Its translation is CASRPTGDIYEQYF. The J gene is TRBJ2-7, the V gene TRBV12-3 or TRBV12-4, with 8 bases identical to TRBD1. The CDR3 has 14 residues. The V gene end was trimmed by 6 bases and the J gene end by 3 bases; junction bases not matched to a gene: 7.

The chain employs TRBV27 and TRBJ2-7; D remains unclear. The germline CDR1 and CDR2 sequences are MNHEY and SMNVEV (reference sequence). The CDR3 contains 13 residues. Trimming left V 7 bases short and J 2 bases short, with 12 bases between. As DNA, the CDR3 is TGTGCCAGCACCACGGGCCCTACCTACGAGCAGTACTTC. Amino acid sequence: CASTTGPTYEQYF.

J is TRBJ1-1 and V is TRBV5-5, with D tentatively TRBD1 (5 bases). Germline loops: CDR1 SGHKS, CDR2 YYEKEE (reference sequence). The ends were cut back, 2 bases at V and 4 bases at J, with 6 bases in the middle. The CDR3 consists of 12 residues. CDR3 residues: CASSFGATEAFF. The CDR3 DNA follows: TGTGCCAGCAGCTTCGGGGCCACTGAAGCTTTCTTT.

This chain uses TRBV7-9 with TRBJ2-7, with 10 bases identical to TRBD1. In germline, CDR1 is SEHNR, CDR2 FQNEAQ (reference sequence). J was trimmed by 3 bases and V by 4 bases; bases with no gene match: 15. This CDR3 spans 18 amino acids. CDR3 amino acids: CASSSRSQAGTGDYEQYF. In DNA form, the CDR3 reads TGTGCCAGCAGCTCCAGATCCCAGGCCGGGACAGGGGACTACGAGCAGTACTTC.

The chain combines TRBV5-6 with TRBJ2-5; D is unresolved. The ends were cut back, 0 bases at V and 0 bases at J, with 3 bases in the middle. This CDR3 has 13 amino acids. Germline V gives CDR1 SGHDT, CDR2 YYEEEE. The chain's CDR3 is CASSLAYQETQYF. DNA of the CDR3: TGTGCCAGCAGCTTGGCCTACCAAGAGACCCAGTACTTC.

V usage is TRBV6-6 and J usage is TRBJ2-7; D is possibly TRBD2 (6 bases). V was trimmed by 4 bases and J by 4 bases, leaving 20 bases between them. The germline gives CDR1 MNHNY, CDR2 SVGAGI (reference sequence). The CDR3 is 16 amino acids. The CDR3 region has the DNA TGTGCCAGCAGTTGGTCGGTTACGGGAGCCACGTACGAGCAGTACTTC. It is translated as CASSWSVTGATYEQYF.